The next 21 T cell receptor beta chains were all read from a single sample in a study of blood T cells in healthy people across ages. PCR was performed a second time for roughly 6 to 12 cycles using a sample-barcoded 5' primer and a J-beta primer mix. MiXCR, run by TCRdb on the 5' RACE reads, gives a single entry per CDR3 protein. The sample contains about 1.8 million distinct CDR3 sequences, roughly 52% of which appear only once. The sample was blood. All receptors come from a woman in her thirties or forties in good health.

The CDR3 nucleotides read TGTGCCAGCAGCTCCTCTTTGGGGGGGATCAGCACAGATACGCAGTATTTT. This encodes CASSSSLGGISTDTQYF. This chain links TRBV7-2 with TRBJ2-3; 7 nucleotides align to TRBD2. Germline CDR1 is SGHTA and CDR2 is FQGNSA. Losses at the gene ends were 4 bases for V and 0 bases for J; bases not matched to a gene: 10. The CDR3 is made up of 17 amino acids.

The sample holds a few counts of this clonotype. V gene TRBV2 combines with J gene TRBJ2-1, with 12 nucleotides matching TRBD2. Per the germline V gene, CDR1 is SNHLY and CDR2 is FYNNEI. After removal of 11 bases from V and 6 bases from J, the junction contained 8 bases not matched to a gene. The length of the CDR3 is 14 residues. As DNA, the CDR3 is TGTGCCTTATCCGGGACTAGCGGGTTCAATGAGCAGTTCTTC. It specifies CALSGTSGFNEQFF.

The J gene is TRBJ2-3, the V gene TRBV27; TRBD1 is a possible D gene (5 bases). This CDR3 comprises 17 residues. CDR1 and CDR2 from the germline V gene are MNHEY and SMNVEV (reference sequence). V lost 4 bases, J lost 4 bases, and 21 bases lay in between. CDR3: CASSSEDTSRSADTQYF. The CDR3 coding sequence is TGTGCCAGCAGTTCAGAGGACACATCTCGTTCAGCAGATACGCAGTATTTT.

The chain carries TRBV28 and TRBJ2-5; perhaps D is TRBD1 or TRBD2 (5 bases each). Germline V gene lookup returns CDR1 MDHEN and CDR2 SYDVKM. The CDR3 runs 14 residues. The V end was cut by 5 bases, the J end by 5 bases, with 15 bases between. The CDR3 nucleotides read TGTGCCAGCAGTGGCAGTGGGACCGTGGAGACCCAGTACTTC. It specifies CASSGSGTVETQYF. Looking up the rest from reference TRBV28 and TRBJ2-5 gives the full variable domain: DVKVTQSSRYLVKRTGEKVFLECVQDMDHENMFWYRQDPGLGLRLIYFSYDVKMKEKGDIPEGYSVSREKKERFSLILESASTNQTSMYLCASSGSGTVETQYFGPGTRLLVL.

The chain recombines TRBV7-2 with TRBJ1-5; no clear D. Germline lookup yields CDR1 SGHTA and CDR2 FQGNSA. Deletions cut 2 bases from V and 15 bases from J, with 20 bases between. The CDR3 covers 14 residues. The CDR3 bases are TGTGCCAGCAGCTTACTACCTGTAAGCTCAGCTTGGCATTTT. Its translation: CASSLLPVSSAWHF.

This clonotype came up a few times. The CDR3 here is CASSHNAPSTGTGIPLISYEQYF. CDR3 bases: TGTGCCAGCAGCCATAACGCACCGAGTACCGGGACAGGGATTCCCCTAATCTCCTACGAGCAGTACTTC. The chain employs TRBV6-2 or TRBV6-3 and TRBJ2-7; 9 positions match TRBD1. Trimming cost V 6 bases and J 0 bases; bases outside gene matches: 30. The CDR3 is 23 amino acids. The germline gives CDR1 MNHEY, CDR2 SVGEGT.

This chain links TRBV29-1 with TRBJ2-7; 8 bases agree with TRBD2. CDR1 SQVTM and CDR2 ANQGSEA come from the germline V gene. V was clipped by 6 bases and J by 3 bases; unmatched bases: 13. This CDR3 comprises 15 residues. The CDR3 coding sequence is TGCAGCGTCACGGCGGGGGGCCTCACTTACTACGAGCAGTACTTC. It codes for CSVTAGGLTYYEQYF.

The J gene is TRBJ1-2, the V gene TRBV20-1, with D uncertain. This CDR3 comprises 13 residues. The V gene lost 4 bases and the J gene lost 2 bases, with 11 bases spanning the gap. CDR1 and CDR2 from the germline V gene are DFQATT and SNEGSKA (reference sequence). The CDR3 DNA reads as TGCAGTGCTACCGGCCTGGGGAACTATGGCTACACCTTC. Encoded protein: CSATGLGNYGYTF.

The chain links TRBV27 to TRBJ1-6; D remains ambiguous. Trimming shortened V by 0 bases and J by 10 bases, and 10 bases separated the two germline ends. Germline assignment: CDR1 MNHEY and CDR2 SMNVEV (reference sequence). This CDR3 spans 14 amino acids. In DNA form, the CDR3 reads TGTGCCAGCAGTTTATCGCCCGGGTTCTCACCCCTCCACTTT. This sequence encodes CASSLSPGFSPLHF.

V is TRBV3-1 and J is TRBJ1-2; D perhaps matches TRBD1 (5 bases). Between the trimmed V and J ends, which lost 3 bases and 6 bases, there was a span of 11 bases. The CDR3 spans 13 residues. Per the germline V gene, CDR1 is LGHDT and CDR2 is YNNKEL (reference sequence). CDR3 protein: CASSQRGTNGYTF. In DNA, the CDR3 is TGTGCCAGCAGCCAGAGGGGTACGAATGGCTACACCTTC.

This clonotype was detected only a few times. This chain connects TRBV27 to TRBJ2-6; TRBD1 agrees at 8 bases. V was pared by 2 bases and J by 1 base, with 4 bases of the junction left unmatched. CDR1 and CDR2 (germline): MNHEY, SMNVEV (reference sequence). The CDR3 covers 17 residues. CDR3: CASSLRDRLSGANVLTF. CDR3 coding DNA: TGTGCCAGCAGTTTACGGGACAGGTTATCTGGGGCCAACGTCCTGACTTTC.

This sequence joins TRBV6-6 and TRBJ1-2, with D uncertain. In germline, CDR1 is MNHNY, CDR2 SVGAGI (reference sequence). Deletions cut 2 bases from V and 6 bases from J, with 7 bases between. This CDR3 region has 12 residues. CDR3 loop: CASSYASDGYTF. Written as DNA, the CDR3 is TGTGCCAGCAGTTACGCCAGCGATGGCTACACCTTC.

This chain uses TRBV20-1 with TRBJ2-7, with D perhaps matching TRBD1 (5 bases). This CDR3 contains 13 residues. Between the trimmed V and J ends, which lost 7 bases and 0 bases, there was a span of 13 bases. CDR1 DFQATT and CDR2 SNEGSKA come from the germline V gene (reference sequence). CDR3 in DNA: TGCAGTGTTGCGACAGACACCTCCTACGAGCAGTACTTC. This codes for CSVATDTSYEQYF.

This clonotype showed up many times. The chain couples TRBV11-2 to TRBJ2-7; 8 bases agree with TRBD1. V shed 0 bases, J shed 3 bases, and the junction held 10 bases outside the gene matches. Germline CDR1 SGHAT, CDR2 FQNNGV. This CDR3 is 17 amino acids long. The CDR3 here is CASSLDPDRGLLYEQYF. In nucleotides, the CDR3 is TGTGCCAGCAGCTTAGATCCCGACAGGGGTCTTCTCTACGAGCAGTACTTC.

The chain combines TRBV4-1 with TRBJ2-7; TRBD1 matches at 10 bases. This CDR3 region has 16 residues. After removal of 0 bases from V and 7 bases from J, the junction contained 9 bases not matched to a gene. CDR1 and CDR2 (germline): MGHRA, YSYEKL. The CDR3 DNA sequence: TGCGCCAGCAGCCAAGATGAGACAGGGGGCTACGGGGAGCAGTACTTC. Its translation is CASSQDETGGYGEQYF.

This chain links TRBV11-2 with TRBJ2-1; tentatively, D is TRBD1 (6 bases). The CDR3 runs to 12 residues. In germline, CDR1 is SGHAT, CDR2 FQNNGV. Trimming took off 5 bases at V and 15 bases at J, with 17 bases between the two ends. The DNA for the CDR3 is TGTGCCAGCAGCCTCCAACAGGGATCCCTGTTCTTC. This gives the protein CASSLQQGSLFF.

This clonotype showed up just a few times. The chain links TRBV5-1 to TRBJ2-3; 9 nucleotides align to TRBD2. The CDR3 has 15 residues. Trimming cost V 5 bases and J 4 bases; bases outside gene matches: 8. Per the germline V gene, CDR1 is SGHRS and CDR2 is YFSETQ. CDR3 nucleotides: TGCGCCAGCAGTCCGTGGACTAGCGTGTCAGATACGCAGTATTTT. It encodes CASSPWTSVSDTQYF.

This chain connects TRBV7-2 to TRBJ2-3, with 8 bases identical to TRBD1. Germline lookup yields CDR1 SGHTA and CDR2 FQGNSA. The CDR3 runs 15 residues. With 5 bases clipped from V and 0 bases from J, the junction kept 4 bases outside the gene matches. The CDR3 reads CASSGQGFSTDTQYF. The CDR3 region has the DNA TGTGCCAGCAGCGGACAGGGTTTCAGCACAGATACGCAGTATTTT.

This clonotype was picked up a small number of times. The rearrangement joins TRBV7-3 to TRBJ2-3, with TRBD2 matching 8 bases. The CDR3 spans 15 residues. The V segment lost 6 bases and the J segment 4 bases; nucleotides outside the gene matches: 9. Germline CDR1 and CDR2: SGHTA and FQGTGA. Written as DNA, the CDR3 is TGTGCCAGCAGTTCGACTAGCGTTATTTCAGATACGCAGTATTTT. It translates to CASSSTSVISDTQYF.

This chain links TRBV9 with TRBJ2-1, with D hard to call. The CDR3 has 11 residues. CDR1 and CDR2 (germline): SGDLS, YYNGEE. V shed 7 bases and J shed 9 bases, with 11 bases lying between them. The CDR3 loop reads CASPGSGEQFF. CDR3 coding DNA: TGTGCCAGCCCCGGCTCCGGTGAGCAGTTCTTC.

In this sample, this clonotype turned up a few times. J is TRBJ2-7 and V is TRBV6-5; a weak D match, TRBD1 (6 bases). The CDR3 has 12 residues. Trimming removed 7 bases at V and 4 bases at J, with 11 bases between. Germline assignment: CDR1 MNHEY and CDR2 SVGAGI. The CDR3: CASKDRLYEQYF. The CDR3 coding sequence is TGTGCCAGCAAGGACAGACTATACGAGCAGTACTTC.